The 2 T cell receptor beta chains below all came from one sample that was sequenced in a study of blood T cells in healthy people across ages. A sample-barcoded 5' primer and a J-beta primer mix were used in a second PCR of roughly 7 to 11 cycles. One entry per CDR3 protein, called by TCRdb with MiXCR from the 5' RACE reads. The sample carries hundreds of thousands of distinct CDR3 sequences, 40% to 45% recorded once. Sequenced sample: blood. These receptors were taken from a man of 80 years or more in good health.

This clonotype has just a few counts. The gene calls are TRBV25-1 and TRBJ2-2, with D uncertain. CDR1 is MGHDK and CDR2 is SYGVNS in the germline V gene. Trimming left V 3 bases short and J 1 base short, with 6 bases between. CDR3 length: 14 amino acids. The chain's CDR3 is CASSELRNTGELFF. The CDR3 nucleotides read TGTGCCAGCAGTGAGTTAAGGAACACCGGGGAGCTGTTTTTT.

The chain employs TRBV5-1 and TRBJ2-5, with D perhaps TRBD1 (6 bases). Germline CDR1 SGHRS, CDR2 YFSETQ. Trimming stripped 0 bases from V and 7 bases from J, with 13 bases between. The CDR3 has 14 residues. The CDR3 DNA reads TGCGCCAGCAGCTTGGGACAGGTGGTCTGGACCCAGTACTTC. This translates into CASSLGQVVWTQYF.